These 7 T cell receptor beta chains came from one sample sequenced in a study of shared clonotypes between healthy human individuals (dated by TCRdb to 2019 to 2021). Library preparation used the immunoSEQ multiplex PCR assay. Drawn from immuneACCESS, this table holds only the in-frame rearrangements with V and J called that TCRdb kept. Clones are partly lost; checked studies trace under half to an unresolved V gene and leave the rest unexplained. A total of fewer than 3 million clones appear in this sample, 92% of them only once. The biggest ten clones account for around 0.38% of the sample. Sequenced: naive CD4+ T cells from PBMCs. In light of the paper, this sample's cell subset or site label describes: CD45RA+ positively selected. The receptors were sampled from a man between 18 and 29 years old in good health. Some clones in this sample may be carry-over from other donors' samples.

V and J are TRBV7-8 and TRBJ1-1; no clear D gene. This CDR3 is built from 15 residues. Germline V gene data show CDR1 as SGHVS and CDR2 as FQNEAQ. V shed 2 bases and J shed 4 bases, with 14 bases lying between them. DNA for the CDR3: TGTGCCAGCAGCTTACTTGTGACTGCGGGCACTGAAGCTTTCTTT. Its protein is CASSLLVTAGTEAFF.

The CDR3 region has the DNA TGTGCCACCAGCAGAGATCGGGACAGCTATGGCTACACCTTC. Protein product: CATSRDRDSYGYTF. This sequence joins TRBV15 and TRBJ1-2, with 7 bases that match TRBD1. The CDR3 is 14 amino acids. V gave up 0 bases and J gave up 4 bases; unmatched junction bases: 2. Germline CDR1 LNHNV, CDR2 YYDKDF (reference sequence).

This clone appeared a single time. The chain employs TRBV10-3 and TRBJ1-3; 10 bases are shared with TRBD1. The CDR3 length is 13 residues. CDR1 is ENHRY, CDR2 SYGVKD, per germline. Losses at the gene ends were 10 bases for V and 5 bases for J; bases not matched to a gene: 5. CDR3 nucleotide sequence: TGTGCCACCGAGGGACAGGGGAGAAACACCATATATTTT. This codes for CATEGQGRNTIYF.

V usage is TRBV5-8 and J usage is TRBJ2-2; 13 nucleotides match TRBD2. CDR3 length equals 16 residues. Germline CDR1 and CDR2: SGHTS and YDEGEE. The ends lost 4 bases at V and 6 bases at J; junction bases unmatched: 6. CDR3 loop: CASSPGTSGIAGELFF. The DNA of the CDR3 is TGTGCCAGCAGCCCGGGGACTAGCGGGATAGCCGGGGAGCTGTTTTTT. Full variable domain (outside the CDR3, taken from reference TRBV5-8 and TRBJ2-2): EAGVTQSPTHLIKTRGQQATLRCSPISGHTSVYWYQQALGLGLQFLLWYDEGEERNRGNFPPRFSGRQFPNYSSELNVNALELEDSALYLCASSPGTSGIAGELFFGEGSRLTVL.

The V gene is TRBV19, the J gene TRBJ2-5, with 16 positions matching TRBD2. Trimming took 3 bases from V and 4 from J; bases not matched to a gene: 5. This CDR3 is 17 amino acids long. Germline CDR1 is LNHDA and CDR2 is SQIVND (reference sequence). The CDR3 DNA follows: TGTGCCAGTAGTATTTCGGGACTAGCGGGAGGGGGAGAGACCCAGTACTTC. Translating gives CASSISGLAGGGETQYF.

This clone showed up just once. The gene calls are TRBV6-1 and TRBJ1-3, with 7 bases lining up with TRBD1. V trimming: 8 bases; J trimming: 4 bases; junction bases outside the gene matches: 11. Germline V gene sequence: CDR1 MNHNS, CDR2 SASEGT. This CDR3 contains 15 residues. In DNA, the CDR3 is TGTGCCAGCGGACCCGACAGGGTATCCGGAAACACCATATATTTT. It translates to CASGPDRVSGNTIYF.

V is TRBV2 and J is TRBJ1-4, with no clear D. Germline V gene lookup returns CDR1 SNHLY and CDR2 FYNNEI. Trimming cost V 6 bases and J 0 bases, with 14 bases left between them. The CDR3 spans 16 residues. The CDR3 nucleotides read TGTGCCAGCAGACCCAACAGCGTCGCAACTAATGAAAAACTGTTTTTT. Residues: CASRPNSVATNEKLFF.